This TCR beta chain came from a study of sequential checkpoint blockade in melanoma. Study information: Both treatment sequences were followed by maintenance nivolumab.

Repertoires were generated with immunoSEQ multiplex PCR, while TCRdb's copy carries only in-frame clones and drops some. The table lists about 11,000 clones, just under 80% of them singletons, with approximately 10% in the top ten. The treatment was: randomized to nivolumab then ipilimumab (arm A) or the reverse (arm B). Trimming cost V 10 bases and J 3 bases, with 8 bases left between them. CDR3 size: 11 residues. Germline CDR1 is SEHNR and CDR2 is FQNEAQ (reference sequence). This clone was recorded only once. This chain joins TRBV7-9 and TRBJ2-3, with D hard to call. The sample in question was CD8+ T cells sorted from blood (inferred from file names), obtained from a patient given nivolumab and ipilimumab in sequence. The clonotype originates from a human donor with melanoma. The CDR3 DNA reads TGTGCCATAGAACGTACAGATACGCAGTATTTT. This sequence encodes CAIERTDTQYF.